These T cell receptor beta chains were read from a single sample in a study of cytomegalovirus exposure and HLA in healthy donors. Assay: immunoSEQ multiplex PCR; the TCRdb copy retains only in-frame clones and omits some. The table lists roughly 160,000 clones, approximately 71% of them singletons, with roughly 7.6% in the top ten. Source material: PBMCs. The receptors originated from a woman aged 35 to 49 in good health and CMV-seropositive. Each CDR3 is given with its conserved first and last residue. The order of the fields is D gene, J gene, clone size, CDR3 length, V gene, CDR3 DNA, CDR3 protein. D genes are given only for firm matches. The size of a clone is reported for some rows only, either as once, few or many, or as a class for expanded clones.

D: .; J: TRBJ1-5; size: once; length: 14; V: TRBV5-8; DNA: TGTGCCAGCAGACGGGACAATAGCAATCAGCCCCAGCATTTT; CDR3: CASRRDNSNQPQHF
D: .; J: TRBJ2-2; size: .; length: 16; V: TRBV9; DNA: TGTGCCAGCAGCGTAGATGGCGGGATCCACACCGGGGAGCTGTTTTTT; CDR3: CASSVDGGIHTGELFF
D: TRBD2; J: TRBJ2-1; size: .; length: 15; V: TRBV6-6; DNA: TGTGCCAGCAGTGAGGACGGGAGGGCCTACAATGAGCAGTTCTTC; CDR3: CASSEDGRAYNEQFF
D: TRBD1; J: TRBJ2-7; size: once; length: 16; V: TRBV27; DNA: TGTGCCAGCAGTTCCCTACTCGGACAGGGGGCTTACGAGCAGTACTTC; CDR3: CASSSLLGQGAYEQYF
D: .; J: TRBJ2-4; size: .; length: 21; V: TRBV18; DNA: TGTGCCAGCTCACCTACCCCCGGGACAACGAGGGGTGAACTAGCCAAAAACATTCAGTACTTC; CDR3: CASSPTPGTTRGELAKNIQYF
D: .; J: TRBJ1-2; size: .; length: 14; V: TRBV27; DNA: TGTGCCAGCAGTAAAGCGACAGAGAGCCATGGCTACACCTTC; CDR3: CASSKATESHGYTF
D: .; J: TRBJ2-5; size: .; length: 13; V: TRBV9; DNA: TGTGCCAGCAGCGTAGCCAGGGAAGAGACCCAGTACTTC; CDR3: CASSVAREETQYF
D: TRBD2; J: TRBJ2-3; size: .; length: 15; V: TRBV25-1; DNA: TGTGCCAGCGGTACTAGCGGGAGGATGCAAGATACGCAGTATTTT; CDR3: CASGTSGRMQDTQYF
D: TRBD1; J: TRBJ2-7; size: few; length: 15; V: TRBV9; DNA: TGTGCCAGCAGCGAAGGGACAGGGAGTCTCTACGAGCAGTACTTC; CDR3: CASSEGTGSLYEQYF
D: .; J: TRBJ2-3; size: few; length: 14; V: TRBV6-6; DNA: TGTGCCAGCTCGTGGGGGCTAGAAGGGGATACGCAGTATTTT; CDR3: CASSWGLEGDTQYF
D: TRBD1; J: TRBJ1-5; size: .; length: 15; V: TRBV28; DNA: TGTGCCAGCAGATACACAGGGGCGAGCAATCAGCCCCAGCATTTT; CDR3: CASRYTGASNQPQHF
D: .; J: TRBJ1-2; size: .; length: 15; V: TRBV18; DNA: TGTGCCAGCTCACCCAAGGCACAGGGCGAGTATGGCTACACCTTC; CDR3: CASSPKAQGEYGYTF
D: .; J: TRBJ1-1; size: .; length: 13; V: TRBV6-1; DNA: TGTGCCAGCAGTGAAGTCAGATCCACTGAAGCTTTCTTT; CDR3: CASSEVRSTEAFF
D: TRBD1; J: TRBJ1-4; size: .; length: 15; V: TRBV2; DNA: TGTGCCAGCAGGCCATTGGGACAGCGTAATGAAAAACTGTTTTTT; CDR3: CASRPLGQRNEKLFF
D: TRBD2; J: TRBJ2-3; size: .; length: 18; V: TRBV29-1; DNA: TGCAGCGTTTCGGCCGGGACTAGCGGGAGGGCCTCAAAAGATACGCAGTATTTT; CDR3: CSVSAGTSGRASKDTQYF
D: .; J: TRBJ2-2; size: few; length: 14; V: TRBV6-5; DNA: TGTGCCAGCCGGTGGAGGGGTTGGACCGGGGAGCTGTTTTTT; CDR3: CASRWRGWTGELFF
D: TRBD2; J: TRBJ2-1; size: .; length: 16; V: TRBV18; DNA: TGTGCCAGCTCACCACCAGGGCGGGAGTACTACAATGAGCAGTTCTTC; CDR3: CASSPPGREYYNEQFF
D: .; J: TRBJ1-5; size: .; length: 14; V: TRBV7-6; DNA: TGTGCCAGCAGCTTAGGGCAGGGGAATCAGCCCCAGCATTTT; CDR3: CASSLGQGNQPQHF
D: .; J: TRBJ2-2; size: few; length: 15; V: TRBV6-1; DNA: TGTGCCAGCAGTGCTGGACAGACGAACACCGGGGAGCTGTTTTTT; CDR3: CASSAGQTNTGELFF
D: TRBD1; J: TRBJ2-7; size: .; length: 13; V: TRBV18; DNA: TGTGCCAGCTCACCGACTCCGGGACAGGGCGGCTACTTC; CDR3: CASSPTPGQGGYF
D: TRBD2; J: TRBJ2-5; size: .; length: 16; V: TRBV5-4; DNA: TGTGCCAGCAGCTTACCGGTAGCGGGAGGGCGGGAGACCCAGTACTTC; CDR3: CASSLPVAGGRETQYF
D: TRBD1; J: TRBJ2-3; size: .; length: 14; V: TRBV6-6; DNA: TGTGCCAGCCGGGACAGGGTAATAACAGATACGCAGTATTTT; CDR3: CASRDRVITDTQYF
D: .; J: TRBJ2-5; size: .; length: 16; V: TRBV2; DNA: TGTGCCAGCAGTGCCCAAACGGGACTCTGGGTGGAGACCCAGTACTTC; CDR3: CASSAQTGLWVETQYF
D: TRBD1; J: TRBJ2-5; size: few; length: 15; V: TRBV7-2; DNA: TGTGCCAGCAGCTTTAACAGGGGGACCACCGAGACCCAGTACTTC; CDR3: CASSFNRGTTETQYF
D: .; J: TRBJ1-1; size: .; length: 15; V: TRBV25-1; DNA: TGTGCCAGCAGTGGCGGGGTGGGGGGGGCCACTGAAGCTTTCTTT; CDR3: CASSGGVGGATEAFF
D: .; J: TRBJ2-7; size: .; length: 13; V: TRBV7-2; DNA: TGTGCCAGCAGCTTGGGGAGGCAGAACGAGCAGTACTTC; CDR3: CASSLGRQNEQYF
D: .; J: TRBJ1-2; size: .; length: 16; V: TRBV7-2; DNA: TGTGCCAGCAGCTTAAGTTATGTCTACTCCTCCTATGGCTACACCTTC; CDR3: CASSLSYVYSSYGYTF
D: .; J: TRBJ1-1; size: .; length: 14; V: TRBV5-1; DNA: TGCGCCAGCAGCCGTTATACAGGGAATACTGAAGCTTTCTTT; CDR3: CASSRYTGNTEAFF
D: TRBD1; J: TRBJ1-5; size: once; length: 19; V: TRBV7-2; DNA: TGTGCCAGCAGCTTACGCGTGACAGGGGGCGCGAAATGGAAACGGCCCCAGCATTTT; CDR3: CASSLRVTGGAKWKRPQHF
D: TRBD1; J: TRBJ2-3; size: .; length: 15; V: TRBV19; DNA: TGTGCCAGTAGTACCGGGACAGGGGACACAGATACGCAGTATTTT; CDR3: CASSTGTGDTDTQYF
D: .; J: TRBJ1-2; size: .; length: 14; V: TRBV29-1; DNA: TGCAGCGTTGATTACCCAGGCGGGGTTCATGGCTACACCTTC; CDR3: CSVDYPGGVHGYTF
D: .; J: TRBJ1-1; size: .; length: 14; V: TRBV6-5; DNA: TGTGCCAGCACTAACAGGGCCCAGAACACTGAAGCTTTCTTT; CDR3: CASTNRAQNTEAFF
D: .; J: TRBJ2-1; size: .; length: 14; V: TRBV7-7; DNA: TGTGCTAGCAGCTTAGAAGGGGCCTACAATGAGCAGTTCTTC; CDR3: CASSLEGAYNEQFF
D: .; J: TRBJ2-1; size: few; length: 11; V: TRBV9; DNA: TGTGCCAGCAGCGTGAGCAATGAGCAGTTCTTC; CDR3: CASSVSNEQFF
D: .; J: TRBJ1-4; size: .; length: 14; V: TRBV5-1; DNA: TGCGCCAGCAGTGACAGTGCAACTAATGAAAAACTGTTTTTT; CDR3: CASSDSATNEKLFF
D: TRBD2; J: TRBJ2-1; size: few; length: 17; V: TRBV19; DNA: TGTGCCAGTAGTATACGGGGAGGGGCGGGGCTCTACAATGAGCAGTTCTTC; CDR3: CASSIRGGAGLYNEQFF
D: TRBD1; J: TRBJ1-1; size: .; length: 15; V: TRBV29-1; DNA: TGCAGCGTCAAGACAGGGAGGTTAGGGGACACTGAAGCTTTCTTT; CDR3: CSVKTGRLGDTEAFF
D: .; J: TRBJ1-5; size: .; length: 13; V: TRBV2; DNA: TGTGCCAGCAGTGTCGGGAGCAATCAGCCCCAGCATTTT; CDR3: CASSVGSNQPQHF
D: .; J: TRBJ1-5; size: .; length: 15; V: TRBV19; DNA: TGTGCCAGTAAGTCATCCGAGGAGAGCAATCAGCCCCAGCATTTT; CDR3: CASKSSEESNQPQHF
D: TRBD2; J: TRBJ2-5; size: .; length: 16; V: TRBV7-8; DNA: TGTGCCAGCAGCTTAGCGCGACTAGCGGGGCAAGAGACCCAGTACTTC; CDR3: CASSLARLAGQETQYF
D: TRBD1; J: TRBJ1-5; size: .; length: 16; V: TRBV28; DNA: TGTGCCAGCAGTTTCGGGGACAGGTTGAGCAATCAGCCCCAGCATTTT; CDR3: CASSFGDRLSNQPQHF
D: TRBD1; J: TRBJ1-1; size: .; length: 14; V: TRBV29-1; DNA: TGCAGCGGGGGACAGGGGGCATTGAACACTGAAGCTTTCTTT; CDR3: CSGGQGALNTEAFF
D: TRBD2; J: TRBJ2-5; size: .; length: 15; V: TRBV6-1; DNA: TGTGCCAGCAGTAGCGGGGCAGGGAAGTCGGAGACCCAGTACTTC; CDR3: CASSSGAGKSETQYF
D: .; J: TRBJ1-2; size: .; length: 15; V: TRBV5-1; DNA: TGCGCCAGCAGCTTGTCTATTGGGGGGAACTATGGCTACACCTTC; CDR3: CASSLSIGGNYGYTF
D: .; J: TRBJ1-5; size: .; length: 13; V: TRBV30; DNA: TGTGCCTGGAGGGCAGATAGCAATCAGCCCCAGCATTTT; CDR3: CAWRADSNQPQHF
D: TRBD2; J: TRBJ2-1; size: .; length: 17; V: TRBV5-1; DNA: TGCGCCAGCAGCTTCCGGACTAGCGGTATATCCTACAATGAGCAGTTCTTC; CDR3: CASSFRTSGISYNEQFF
D: .; J: TRBJ2-7; size: .; length: 16; V: TRBV7-8; DNA: TGTGCCAGCAGCCCACCGCGACTAGTTTCAACCTACGAGCAGTACTTC; CDR3: CASSPPRLVSTYEQYF
D: TRBD1; J: TRBJ1-1; size: .; length: 17; V: TRBV11-2; DNA: TGTGCCAGCAGCCCCCAGGGGACAGGGGGCCCGAACACTGAAGCTTTCTTT; CDR3: CASSPQGTGGPNTEAFF
D: .; J: TRBJ2-7; size: .; length: 13; V: TRBV19; DNA: TGTGCCAGTCCCATTTTAGAGTCCTACGAGCAGTACTTC; CDR3: CASPILESYEQYF
D: .; J: TRBJ1-2; size: .; length: 13; V: TRBV7-2; DNA: TGTGCCAGCAGCTTGGGACAACACTATGGCTACACCTTC; CDR3: CASSLGQHYGYTF
D: TRBD1; J: TRBJ2-7; size: once; length: 13; V: TRBV2; DNA: TGTGCCAGTGTAAGGGACAGCTACTACGAGCAGTACTTC; CDR3: CASVRDSYYEQYF
D: .; J: TRBJ2-7; size: .; length: 14; V: TRBV18; DNA: TGTGCCAGCTCACCCCAGGACAGCTCCTACGAGCAGTACTTC; CDR3: CASSPQDSSYEQYF
D: .; J: TRBJ2-1; size: .; length: 16; V: TRBV7-9; DNA: TGTGCCAGCAGACAAGGGGCGGGAAATACGGACAATGAGCAGTTCTTC; CDR3: CASRQGAGNTDNEQFF
D: TRBD2; J: TRBJ2-5; size: .; length: 16; V: TRBV27; DNA: TGTGCCAGCAGTTCTCGCGGGAGGGGCCCCCAAGAGACCCAGTACTTC; CDR3: CASSSRGRGPQETQYF
D: TRBD1; J: TRBJ2-7; size: .; length: 13; V: TRBV2; DNA: TGTGCCAGCAGGGCGACAGGGAATTGGGAGCAGTACTTC; CDR3: CASRATGNWEQYF
D: TRBD2; J: TRBJ2-1; size: .; length: 15; V: TRBV6-6; DNA: TGTGCCAGCAGCCGGACTAGCGGGGACTACAATGAGCAGTTCTTC; CDR3: CASSRTSGDYNEQFF